This T cell receptor (beta chain) was identified during a study of blood T cell repertoires in COVID-19. For the study at large: COVID-19 samples, acute and convalescent, were from the United States, Italy and Spain. T cells, B-cell-depleted T cells, or PBMCs supplied cDNA or gDNA.

A Seattle source enrolled patients during active infection and followed them longitudinally. Trimming at V came to 1 base and at J to 5 bases, leaving 5 bases not matched to a gene. The CDR3 totals 16 residues. CDR1 WNHNN and CDR2 SYGVQD come from the germline V gene (reference sequence). In the original workflow: Estimated nucleated cell counts came from reference gene primer amplification. Here immunoSEQ multiplex PCR was the method, and the copy in TCRdb shows in-frame clones only, minus some. V and J calls plus clone size are reproduced from that table; the DNA served to infer D and trimming. Of roughly 460,000 clones in the sample, around 90% are singletons; the top ten hold 0.65% to 1%.

The chain combines TRBV10-1 with TRBJ1-4; 9 positions agree with TRBD1. This TCR derives from a man in his late teens or twenties with COVID-19, enrolled during active disease. The sample comprised peripheral blood. In nucleotides, the CDR3 is TGCGCCAGCAGTGAGTTAACAGGGGGCTTGAATGAAAAACTGTTTTTT. Translation gives CASSELTGGLNEKLFF.